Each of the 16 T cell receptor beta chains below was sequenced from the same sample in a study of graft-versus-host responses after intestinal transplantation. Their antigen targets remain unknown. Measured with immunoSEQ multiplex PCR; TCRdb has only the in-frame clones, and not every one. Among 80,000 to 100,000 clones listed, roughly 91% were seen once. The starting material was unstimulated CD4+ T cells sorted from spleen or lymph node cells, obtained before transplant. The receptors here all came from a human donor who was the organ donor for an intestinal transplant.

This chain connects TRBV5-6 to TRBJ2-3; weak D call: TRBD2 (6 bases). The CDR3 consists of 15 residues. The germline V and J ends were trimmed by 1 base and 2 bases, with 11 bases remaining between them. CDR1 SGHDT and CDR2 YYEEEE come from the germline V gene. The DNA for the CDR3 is TGTGCCAGCAGCTTGTGGGGGGATCCCACAGATACGCAGTATTTT. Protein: CASSLWGDPTDTQYF.

CDR3 residues: CASSLVSGGNTEAFF. CDR3 sequence (DNA): TGTGCCAGCAGCTTAGTGTCAGGGGGCAACACTGAAGCTTTCTTT. The chain is built from TRBV7-2 and TRBJ1-1; 8 bases map to TRBD1. This CDR3 has 15 amino acids. Germline-derived CDR1 and CDR2 are SGHTA and FQGNSA. Trimming cost V 1 base and J 2 bases; bases outside gene matches: 3.

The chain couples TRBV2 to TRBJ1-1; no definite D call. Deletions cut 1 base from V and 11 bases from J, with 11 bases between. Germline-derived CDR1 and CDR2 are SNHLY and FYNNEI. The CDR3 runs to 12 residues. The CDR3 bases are TGTGCCAGCAGTGAAGTACGGAGGGCGGCTTTCTTT. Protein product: CASSEVRRAAFF.

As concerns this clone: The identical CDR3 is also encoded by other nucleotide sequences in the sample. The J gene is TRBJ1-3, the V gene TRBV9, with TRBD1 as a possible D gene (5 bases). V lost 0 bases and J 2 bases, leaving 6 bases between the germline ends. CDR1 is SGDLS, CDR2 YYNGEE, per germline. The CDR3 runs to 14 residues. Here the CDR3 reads CASSVAGAGNTIYF. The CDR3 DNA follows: TGTGCCAGCAGCGTAGCGGGGGCTGGAAACACCATATATTTT.

CDR3 in DNA: TGTGCCAGTAGTAATCAGCGGGGGGTAGATACGCAGTATTTT. This gives the protein CASSNQRGVDTQYF. The chain joins TRBV19 to TRBJ2-3; 9 bases align to TRBD2. CDR1 and CDR2 from the germline V gene are LNHDA and SQIVND (reference sequence). The CDR3 is made up of 14 amino acids. Losses at the gene ends were 4 bases for V and 5 bases for J; bases not matched to a gene: 4.

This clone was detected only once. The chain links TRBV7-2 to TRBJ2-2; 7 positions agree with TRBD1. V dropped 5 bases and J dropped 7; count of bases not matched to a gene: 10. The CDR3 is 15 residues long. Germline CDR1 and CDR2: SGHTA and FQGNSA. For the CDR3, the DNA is TGTGCCAGCAGCCTAATGACAGGGAAGGTCGGGGAGCTGTTTTTT. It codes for CASSLMTGKVGELFF.

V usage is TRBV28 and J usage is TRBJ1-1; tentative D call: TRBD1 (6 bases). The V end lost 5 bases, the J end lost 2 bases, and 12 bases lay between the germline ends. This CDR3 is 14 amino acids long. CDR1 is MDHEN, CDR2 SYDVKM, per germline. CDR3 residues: CASSPMTGNTEAFF. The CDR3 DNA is TGTGCCAGCAGTCCTATGACAGGCAACACTGAAGCTTTCTTT.

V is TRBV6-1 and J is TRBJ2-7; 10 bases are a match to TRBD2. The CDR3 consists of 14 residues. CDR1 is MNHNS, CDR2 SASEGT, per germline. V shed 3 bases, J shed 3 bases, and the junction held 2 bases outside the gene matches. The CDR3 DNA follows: TGTGCCAGCAGTGATAGCGGGGGGTTCTACGAGCAGTACTTC. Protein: CASSDSGGFYEQYF.

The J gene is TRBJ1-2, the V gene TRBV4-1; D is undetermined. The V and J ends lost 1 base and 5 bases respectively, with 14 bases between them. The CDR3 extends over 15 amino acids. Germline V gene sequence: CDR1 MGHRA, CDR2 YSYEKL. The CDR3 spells CASSQAATRGYGYTF. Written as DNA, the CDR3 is TGCGCCAGCAGCCAAGCAGCCACCCGGGGATATGGCTACACCTTC.

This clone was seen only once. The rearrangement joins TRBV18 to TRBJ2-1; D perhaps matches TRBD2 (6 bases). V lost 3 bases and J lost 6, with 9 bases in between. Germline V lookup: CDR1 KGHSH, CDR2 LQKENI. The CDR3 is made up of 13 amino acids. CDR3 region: CASSPGLSNEQFF. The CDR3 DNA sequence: TGTGCCAGCTCACCGGGACTGAGCAATGAGCAGTTCTTC. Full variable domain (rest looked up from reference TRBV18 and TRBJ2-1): NAGVMQNPRHLVRRRGQEARLRCSPMKGHSHVYWYRQLPEEGLKFMVYLQKENIIDESGMPKERFSAEFPKEGPSILRIQQVVRGDSAAYFCASSPGLSNEQFFGPGTRLTVL.

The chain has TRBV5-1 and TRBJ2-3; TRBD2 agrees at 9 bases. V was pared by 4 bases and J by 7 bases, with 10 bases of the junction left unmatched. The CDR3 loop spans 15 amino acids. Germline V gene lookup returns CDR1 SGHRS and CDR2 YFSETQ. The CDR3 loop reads CASSPRGGGDHTQYF. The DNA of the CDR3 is TGCGCCAGCAGCCCGAGGGGCGGGGGGGATCATACGCAGTATTTT.

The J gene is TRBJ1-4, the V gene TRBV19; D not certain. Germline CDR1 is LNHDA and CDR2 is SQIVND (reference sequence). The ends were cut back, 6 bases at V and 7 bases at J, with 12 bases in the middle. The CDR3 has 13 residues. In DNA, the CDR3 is TGTGCCAGTAGCCGGGTCCGGGGTGAAAAACTGTTTTTT. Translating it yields CASSRVRGEKLFF.

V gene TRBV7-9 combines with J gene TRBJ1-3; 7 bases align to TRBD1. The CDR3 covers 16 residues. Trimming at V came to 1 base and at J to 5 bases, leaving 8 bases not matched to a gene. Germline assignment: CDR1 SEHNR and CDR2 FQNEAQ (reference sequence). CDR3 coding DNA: TGTGCCAGCAGCTTAGACTTGACAGGGAAGAGAAACACCATATATTTT. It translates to CASSLDLTGKRNTIYF.

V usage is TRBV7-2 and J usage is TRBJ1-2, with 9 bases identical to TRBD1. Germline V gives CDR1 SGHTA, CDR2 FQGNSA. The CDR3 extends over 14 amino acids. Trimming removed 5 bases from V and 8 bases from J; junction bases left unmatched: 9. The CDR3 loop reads CASSPGTGMGGYTF. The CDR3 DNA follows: TGTGCCAGCAGCCCCGGGACAGGGATGGGGGGCTACACCTTC.

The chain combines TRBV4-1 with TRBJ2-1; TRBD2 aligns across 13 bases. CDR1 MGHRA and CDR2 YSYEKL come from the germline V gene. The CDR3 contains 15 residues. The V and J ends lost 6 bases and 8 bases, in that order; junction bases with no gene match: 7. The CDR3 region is CASRLTSGGADEQFF. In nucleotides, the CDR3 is TGCGCCAGCAGGCTCACTAGCGGGGGGGCTGATGAGCAGTTCTTC.

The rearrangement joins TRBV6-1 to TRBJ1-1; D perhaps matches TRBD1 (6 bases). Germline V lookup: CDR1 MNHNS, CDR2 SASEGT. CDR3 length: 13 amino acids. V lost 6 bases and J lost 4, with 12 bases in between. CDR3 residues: CASRLQGGTEAFF. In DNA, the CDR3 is TGTGCCAGCAGGCTACAGGGTGGCACTGAAGCTTTCTTT.